The 17 T cell receptor beta chains in this list originate from one sample, sequenced in a study of blood T cell repertoires in COVID-19. Using immunoSEQ multiplex PCR, the repertoire was profiled, and TCRdb retains in-frame clones only, with some absent. The table lists 200,000 to 250,000 clones, 80% of them singletons. Sample: peripheral blood. The receptors stem from a woman between 65 and 79 years old with acute or convalescent COVID-19.

CDR3 sequence: CASSLAGGGWDEQFF. For the CDR3, the DNA is TGTGCCAGCAGCTTAGCGGGAGGGGGTTGGGATGAGCAGTTCTTC. The genes are TRBV7-6 and TRBJ2-1; D might be TRBD2 (7 bases). The CDR3 covers 15 residues. V lost 0 bases to trimming and J lost 8 bases, with 14 bases between them. Per germline, CDR1 SGHVS and CDR2 FNYEAQ.

The table lists this clone with a count of one. The sample holds other DNA sequences that translate to the same CDR3. The genes are TRBV18 and TRBJ2-3; the D gene is possibly TRBD2 (6 bases). The germline V gene has CDR1 KGHSH and CDR2 LQKENI. V gave up 3 bases and J gave up 3 bases, with 10 bases separating them. The CDR3 has 14 residues. The CDR3 coding sequence is TGTGCCAGCTCACCGTCCGGGAGAACAGATACGCAGTATTTT. This gives the protein CASSPSGRTDTQYF.

The V gene is TRBV28, the J gene TRBJ1-6, with a tentative D call TRBD1 (6 bases). Trimming shortened V by 6 bases and J by 4 bases, and 16 bases separated the two germline ends. CDR3 size: 16 residues. Germline V CDR1 and CDR2: MDHEN, SYDVKM. CDR3 amino acids: CASRSTGKKYNSPLHF. CDR3 DNA: TGTGCCAGCAGGTCCACAGGGAAGAAGTATAATTCACCCCTCCACTTT. The whole variable domain, remainder taken from reference TRBV28 and TRBJ1-6, is DVKVTQSSRYLVKRTGEKVFLECVQDMDHENMFWYRQDPGLGLRLIYFSYDVKMKEKGDIPEGYSVSREKKERFSLILESASTNQTSMYLCASRSTGKKYNSPLHFGNGTRLTVT.

This clone was picked up a small number of times. The chain carries TRBV2 and TRBJ1-5; 8 bases align to TRBD1. The trim removed 2 bases at V and 0 bases at J, leaving 12 bases unmatched. The CDR3 consists of 19 residues. Germline CDR1 is SNHLY and CDR2 is FYNNEI. The CDR3 DNA is TGTGCCAGCAGTGAATTTATTGGCAGGGGGCAAGGTAGCAATCAGCCCCAGCATTTT. Encoded protein: CASSEFIGRGQGSNQPQHF. The full variable domain, completed using reference TRBV2 and TRBJ1-5, is EPEVTQTPSHQVTQMGQEVILRCVPISNHLYFYWYRQILGQKVEFLVSFYNNEISEKSEIFDDQFSVERPDGSNFTLKIRSTKLEDSAMYFCASSEFIGRGQGSNQPQHFGDGTRLSIL.

V is TRBV2 and J is TRBJ1-2, with 9 bases identical to TRBD1. The CDR3 has 13 amino acids. Germline V gene sequence: CDR1 SNHLY, CDR2 FYNNEI. The ends lost 6 bases at V and 6 bases at J; junction bases unmatched: 5. In DNA, the CDR3 is TGTGCCAGCAGCCGGACAGGGGTTAATGGCTACACCTTC. Protein product: CASSRTGVNGYTF.

The chain employs TRBV27 and TRBJ1-2, with 9 nucleotides matching TRBD1. The CDR3 is made up of 21 amino acids. Per the germline V gene, CDR1 is MNHEY and CDR2 is SMNVEV (reference sequence). The ends lost 6 bases at V and 9 bases at J; junction bases unmatched: 32. CDR3 bases: TGTGCCAGCAGCCGCCAGACAGGGGGATTGAAAAAAACGGGTCTTATGTGGTGCTACACCTTC. Its translation is CASSRQTGGLKKTGLMWCYTF.

V and J are TRBV7-3 and TRBJ2-1; 13 positions agree with TRBD2. The CDR3 has 15 amino acids. Germline trimming cut 4 bases from V and 7 bases from J; bases unmatched to any gene: 4. Germline lookup yields CDR1 SGHTA and CDR2 FQGTGA. The CDR3, as DNA: TGTGCCAGCAGCTCAGGACTAGCGGGAGCAAATGAGCAGTTCTTC. This gives the protein CASSSGLAGANEQFF.

The V call is TRBV3-1 (or the pseudogene TRBV3-2), the J call TRBJ1-3; no reliable D call. The CDR3 totals 17 residues. V lost 4 bases to trimming and J lost 0 bases, with 16 bases between them. The germline V gene encodes CDR1 LGHDT and CDR2 YNNKEL (reference sequence). The CDR3 DNA reads as TGTGCCAGCAGCCGCAAACCCGGGATCAGCTCTGGAAACACCATATATTTT. This encodes CASSRKPGISSGNTIYF.

The genes are TRBV5-1 and TRBJ2-7; 8 bases are a match to TRBD1. CDR3 length: 14 residues. The junction had 2 bases not matched to a gene; V was cut back by 3 bases and J by 0 bases. The germline gives CDR1 SGHRS, CDR2 YFSETQ. CDR3 in DNA: TGCGCCAGCAGCTCTACAGGGGGCTCCTACGAGCAGTACTTC. Translating it yields CASSSTGGSYEQYF.

About this clone: One end of the junction varies from germline; a read error may be responsible. J is TRBJ2-5 and V is TRBV7-2; D is unclear. The V gene's germline CDR1 is SGHTA and CDR2 FQGNSA. The CDR3 has 15 amino acids. The CDR3 loop is CASTSLVNPQGTQYF. CDR3 coding DNA: TGTGCCAGCACCTCCCTAGTAAATCCCCAAGGGACCCAGTACTTC.

The chain carries TRBV24-1 and TRBJ2-2, with TRBD1 matching over 7 bases. With V trimmed by 11 bases and J by 6 bases, 14 bases remained unmatched. The CDR3 spans 15 residues. Germline values: CDR1 KGHDR, CDR2 SFDVKD. DNA for the CDR3: TGTGCCATCGCACCCTTACAGGGGCAAGCCGGGGAGCTGTTTTTT. It encodes CAIAPLQGQAGELFF.

V gene TRBV5-1 combines with J gene TRBJ2-5; D is uncertain. Deletions cut 5 bases from V and 0 bases from J, with 11 bases between. The CDR3 is made up of 14 amino acids. Germline CDR1 is SGHRS and CDR2 is YFSETQ. This chain's CDR3 is CASSQVQYQETQYF. The DNA of the CDR3 is TGCGCCAGCAGTCAGGTGCAGTACCAAGAGACCCAGTACTTC.

V is TRBV5-1 and J is TRBJ2-2, with a weak D call TRBD2 (6 bases). Trimming shortened V by 6 bases and J by 6 bases, and 12 bases separated the two germline ends. Per germline, CDR1 SGHRS and CDR2 YFSETQ. The CDR3 totals 13 residues. Here the CDR3 reads CASNYWGAGELFF. In DNA, the CDR3 is TGCGCCAGCAATTACTGGGGGGCCGGGGAGCTGTTTTTT.

V usage is TRBV2 and J usage is TRBJ2-5, with D perhaps matching TRBD1 (6 bases). This CDR3 is built from 15 residues. From germline, CDR1 is SNHLY and CDR2 FYNNEI. Trimming cost V 6 bases and J 1 base, with 15 bases left between them. This chain's CDR3 is CASSGTYRVQETQYF. The CDR3 DNA sequence: TGTGCCAGCAGCGGAACTTACAGGGTCCAAGAGACCCAGTACTTC.

This chain connects TRBV7-2 to TRBJ2-2; maybe TRBD1 (6 bases). Germline V gene data show CDR1 as SGHTA and CDR2 as FQGNSA. Trimming took 2 bases from V and 5 from J, leaving 12 bases between them. The CDR3 spans 15 residues. The CDR3 spells CASSLIRGLTGELFF. CDR3 in DNA: TGTGCCAGCAGCTTAATCAGGGGTCTGACCGGGGAGCTGTTTTTT.

This clone was detected a few times. CDR3 nucleotide sequence: TGTGCCAGCAGCGTAGACAGCAGCAATCAGCCCCAGCATTTT. It codes for CASSVDSSNQPQHF. The V gene is TRBV9, the J gene TRBJ1-5; D is unclear. Per the germline V gene, CDR1 is SGDLS and CDR2 is YYNGEE. This CDR3 is 14 amino acids long. V lost 0 bases to trimming and J lost 1 base, with 5 bases between them.

V usage is TRBV7-9 and J usage is TRBJ2-2; D call uncertain. The CDR3 is 14 amino acids. From germline, CDR1 is SEHNR and CDR2 FQNEAQ (reference sequence). Trimming cost V 5 bases and J 5 bases, with 12 bases left between them. The CDR3 here is CASSRTPSTGELFF. In nucleotides, the CDR3 is TGTGCCAGCAGCCGAACTCCCTCAACCGGGGAGCTGTTTTTT.